Given below is one T cell receptor beta chain in context. Its antigen is currently not known. Base qualities were left out, and no much larger clone turns up one base away. All of the donors in the study were healthy humans. This record comes from a study of T cell repertoires and Cas9 in healthy adults (dated by TCRdb to 2017 to 2018). In the study overall: Within the CD4 and CD8 compartments, the researchers characterized SpCas9-reactive T cells in terms of multi-effector potency, cytotoxicity and lineage determination. Preexisting T cell immunity against the Streptococcus pyogenes Cas9 nuclease (SpCas9) used in CRISPR gene editing was examined in the study.

Study-wide findings and limitations: SpCas9-reactive regulatory T cells were reported to mitigate proliferation and function of SpCas9-reactive effector T cells in vitro.

Spanning cysteine to phenylalanine, the CDR3 consists of 15 amino acids. Only the CDR3 DNA is retained, 45 bases long and in frame from the first base. Trimming costs V 3 bases and J 5 bases, and their ends lie 14 bases apart. The germline V gene provides CDR1 SGHTA and CDR2 FQGTGA. Library preparation used the immunoSEQ multiplex PCR assay. Imported from immuneACCESS, the table was reduced by TCRdb to in-frame sequences with V and J called. These copies leave out some clones; in studies compared against another copy, an unresolved V gene accounts for under half, and the cause of the remainder is not known. Within this sample are under 25,000 clones, with more than 90% of them counted one time only. Clones ranked in the top ten supply around 0.71% of the sample.

Sequences were obtained from CD4+ effector T cells (CD127+, CD25-, CD137-, CD154-) from PBMCs; culture status not recorded. The sequence was collected from a human donor in good health. Recombination joined TRBV7-3 with TRBJ2-1; the D gene could be TRBD1 or TRBD2, each one agreeing over 5 bases. The CDR3 region: CASSLGVLKNNEQFF. The DNA sequence is as follows: TGTGCCAGCAGCTTGGGGGTGTTGAAGAACAATGAGCAGTTCTTC.